This T cell receptor beta chain was observed in a study of T cell repertoires in cytomegalovirus infection (dated by TCRdb to between 2018 and 2021). Regarding the research as a whole: Peptide stimulations targeted recently identified HLA-C-restricted CMV epitopes, whose presentation resists viral immunomodulation, together with well-studied HLA-B-restricted epitopes. Because public TCR beta signatures pointed to carriage of CMV infection together with the matching HLA type, the HLA type of each donor mattered for the analysis. Study-wide conclusions, independent of this receptor: In both this cohort and an independent cohort of approximately 350 donors, the cumulative frequency of public TCR beta family members distinguished carriers of CMV infection plus the relevant HLA type. The ex vivo response was dominated by HLA-C-restricted CMV-specific TCR beta clonotypes, which also provided the single most frequent clonotype in two of eight donors.

Including both end residues, the CDR3 is 14 amino acids long. Instrument used: Illumina HiSeq 1500. The public reads were quality trimmed at Q25 with fastp and then assembled into clones with MiXCR by TCRdb, keeping productive beta chains. When rows share a CDR3 protein, they turn into one entry using the most common DNA and genes. This sample has about 740,000 distinct CDR3 sequences in its table, and around a third of those were observed once. 18% of the sample is in the top ten clones. About this clonotype itself: The clone's antigen remains unknown. The CDR3 does not end in the conserved phenylalanine or tryptophan, so this is likely a read error. No DNA is shown, since the ends of the CDR3 on it are uncertain; the CDR3 is the one TCRdb lists.

The treatment or condition label, as the study defines it: in vitro stimulation with specific CMV peptide epitopes to enrich CMV-specific T cells. The receptor chain draws on TRBV12-3 or TRBV12-4 and TRBJ1-3; no check of the table's D call, TRBD1, against the DNA was made. The origin of this receptor is a human donor in good health (CMV status not recorded). Some clones in this sample may be carry-over from other donors' samples. Sequencing used cultured PBMCs, obtained from culture after CMV antigen stimulation. The CDR3 protein sequence reads: CASSLLSLGTGLSV.